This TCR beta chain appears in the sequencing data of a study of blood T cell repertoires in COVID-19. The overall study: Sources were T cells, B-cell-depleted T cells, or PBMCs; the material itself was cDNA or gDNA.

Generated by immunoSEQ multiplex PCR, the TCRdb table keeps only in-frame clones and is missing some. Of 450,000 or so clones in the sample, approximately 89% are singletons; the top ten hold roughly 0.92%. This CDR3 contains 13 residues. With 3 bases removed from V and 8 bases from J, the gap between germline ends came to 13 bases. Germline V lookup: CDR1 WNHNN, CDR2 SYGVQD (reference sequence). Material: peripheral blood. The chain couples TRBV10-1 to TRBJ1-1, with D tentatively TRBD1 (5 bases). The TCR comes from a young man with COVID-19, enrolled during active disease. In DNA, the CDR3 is TGCGCCAGCAGTGAACTTCCAGGGTCCGAAGCTTTCTTT. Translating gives CASSELPGSEAFF.